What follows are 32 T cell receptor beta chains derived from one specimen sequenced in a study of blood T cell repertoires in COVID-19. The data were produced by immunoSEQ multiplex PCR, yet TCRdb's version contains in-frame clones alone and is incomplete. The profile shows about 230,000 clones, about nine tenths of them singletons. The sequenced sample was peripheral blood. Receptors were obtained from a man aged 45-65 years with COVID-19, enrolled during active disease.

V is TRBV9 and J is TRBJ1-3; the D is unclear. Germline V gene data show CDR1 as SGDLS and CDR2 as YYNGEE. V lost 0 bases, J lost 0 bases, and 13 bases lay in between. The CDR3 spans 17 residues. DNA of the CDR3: TGTGCCAGCAGCGTAGACGGGAGGGAACACTCTGGAAACACCATATATTTT. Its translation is CASSVDGREHSGNTIYF.

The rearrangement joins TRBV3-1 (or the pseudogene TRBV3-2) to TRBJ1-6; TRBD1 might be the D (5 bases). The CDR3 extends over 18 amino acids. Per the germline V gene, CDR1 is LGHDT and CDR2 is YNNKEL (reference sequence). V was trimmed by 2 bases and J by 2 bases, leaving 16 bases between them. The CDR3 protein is CASSQSPNQGTYNSPLHF. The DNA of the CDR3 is TGTGCCAGCAGCCAATCCCCAAACCAGGGAACCTATAATTCACCCCTCCACTTT.

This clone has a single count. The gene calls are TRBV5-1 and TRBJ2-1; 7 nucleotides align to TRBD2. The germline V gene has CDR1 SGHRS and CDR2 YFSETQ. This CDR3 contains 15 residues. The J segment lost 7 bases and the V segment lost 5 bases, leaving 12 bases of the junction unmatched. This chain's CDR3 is CASSSGLVGRNEQFF. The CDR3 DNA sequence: TGCGCCAGCAGTTCCGGACTAGTCGGGAGGAATGAGCAGTTCTTC.

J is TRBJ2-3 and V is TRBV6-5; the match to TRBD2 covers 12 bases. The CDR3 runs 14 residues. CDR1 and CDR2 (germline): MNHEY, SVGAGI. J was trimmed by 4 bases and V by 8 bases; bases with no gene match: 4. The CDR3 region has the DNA TGTGCCAGCTCGACTAGCGGGAGTCCAGATACGCAGTATTTT. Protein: CASSTSGSPDTQYF.

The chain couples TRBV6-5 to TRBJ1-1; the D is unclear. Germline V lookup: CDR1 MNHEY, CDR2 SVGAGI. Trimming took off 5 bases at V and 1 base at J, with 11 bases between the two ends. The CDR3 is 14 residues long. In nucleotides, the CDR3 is TGTGCCAGCAGTAGCCGGGTGGGGAACACTGAAGCTTTCTTT. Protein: CASSSRVGNTEAFF.

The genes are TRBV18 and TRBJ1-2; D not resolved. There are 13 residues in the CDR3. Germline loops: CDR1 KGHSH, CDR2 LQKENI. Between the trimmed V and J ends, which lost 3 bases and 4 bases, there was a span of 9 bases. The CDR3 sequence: CASSPDGGYGYTF. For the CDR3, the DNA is TGTGCCAGCTCACCTGACGGAGGCTATGGCTACACCTTC.

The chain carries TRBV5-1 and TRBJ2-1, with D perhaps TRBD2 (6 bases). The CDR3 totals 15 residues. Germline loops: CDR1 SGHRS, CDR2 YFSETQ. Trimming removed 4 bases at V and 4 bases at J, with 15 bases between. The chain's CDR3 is CASSIGGANYNEQFF. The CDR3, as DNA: TGCGCCAGCAGCATCGGGGGAGCCAATTACAATGAGCAGTTCTTC.

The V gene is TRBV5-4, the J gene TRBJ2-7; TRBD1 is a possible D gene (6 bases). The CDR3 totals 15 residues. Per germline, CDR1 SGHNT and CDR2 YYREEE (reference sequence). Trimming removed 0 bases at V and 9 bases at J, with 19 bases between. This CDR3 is CASSLEGDTAVGQYF. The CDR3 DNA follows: TGTGCCAGCAGCTTGGAAGGGGACACAGCCGTTGGGCAGTACTTC.

The CDR3 bases are TGTGCCAGCAATCGACAGGGTGACATCCAAGAGACCCAGTACTTC. This gives the protein CASNRQGDIQETQYF. This chain links TRBV9 with TRBJ2-5; TRBD1 aligns across 7 bases. The CDR3 sequence is 15 residues long. V gave up 6 bases and J gave up 1 base; unmatched junction bases: 9. Germline lookup yields CDR1 SGDLS and CDR2 YYNGEE.

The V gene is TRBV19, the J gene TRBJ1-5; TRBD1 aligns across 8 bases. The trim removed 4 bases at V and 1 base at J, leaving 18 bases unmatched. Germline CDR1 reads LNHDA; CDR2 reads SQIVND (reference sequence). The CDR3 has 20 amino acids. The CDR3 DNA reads TGTGCCAGTAGTACGCAACTAGGACAGGGCGGGTGGAAGAGCAATCAGCCCCAGCATTTT. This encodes CASSTQLGQGGWKSNQPQHF.

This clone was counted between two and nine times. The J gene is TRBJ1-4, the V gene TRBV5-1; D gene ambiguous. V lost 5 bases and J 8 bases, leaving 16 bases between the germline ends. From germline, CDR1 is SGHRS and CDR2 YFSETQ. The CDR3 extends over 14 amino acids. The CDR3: CASRPQDWREKLFF. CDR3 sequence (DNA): TGCGCCAGCAGGCCGCAGGACTGGAGAGAAAAACTGTTTTTT.

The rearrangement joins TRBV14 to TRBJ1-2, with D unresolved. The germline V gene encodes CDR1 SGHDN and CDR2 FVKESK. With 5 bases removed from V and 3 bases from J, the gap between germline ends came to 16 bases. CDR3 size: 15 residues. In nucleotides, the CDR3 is TGTGCCAGCAGCATGGCCGCAGGCGCTTACTATGGCTACACCTTC. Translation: CASSMAAGAYYGYTF.

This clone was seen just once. For the CDR3, the DNA is TGCAGCGTTGAGGAAGAGACAGGGAGGTATGAGCAGTTCTTC. Translation: CSVEEETGRYEQFF. The genes are TRBV29-1 and TRBJ2-1; perhaps TRBD1 as D (7 bases). Per the germline V gene, CDR1 is SQVTM and CDR2 is ANQGSEA. V lost 3 bases and J lost 8, with 17 bases in between. This CDR3 spans 14 amino acids.

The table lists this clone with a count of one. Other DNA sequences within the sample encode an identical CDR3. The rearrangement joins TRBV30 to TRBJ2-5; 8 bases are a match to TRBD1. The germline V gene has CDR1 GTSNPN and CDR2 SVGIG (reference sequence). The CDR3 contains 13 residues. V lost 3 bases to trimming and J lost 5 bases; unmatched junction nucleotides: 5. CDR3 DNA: TGTGCCTGGAGAGGACAGGGACGGGAGACCCAGTACTTC. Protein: CAWRGQGRETQYF.

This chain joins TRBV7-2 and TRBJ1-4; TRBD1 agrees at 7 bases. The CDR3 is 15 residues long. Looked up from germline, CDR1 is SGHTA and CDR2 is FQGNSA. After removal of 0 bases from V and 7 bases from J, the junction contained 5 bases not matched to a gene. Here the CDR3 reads CASSLATGWGEKLFF. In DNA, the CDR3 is TGTGCCAGCAGCTTAGCGACAGGGTGGGGTGAAAAACTGTTTTTT.

The CDR3 spells CASTSGGASDTQYF. The DNA for the CDR3 is TGTGCCAGCACTAGCGGGGGGGCCTCAGATACGCAGTATTTT. This chain uses TRBV6-5 with TRBJ2-3, with 12 bases identical to TRBD2. Germline V gives CDR1 MNHEY, CDR2 SVGAGI. V was pared by 7 bases and J by 4 bases, with 3 bases of the junction left unmatched. The CDR3 has 14 amino acids.

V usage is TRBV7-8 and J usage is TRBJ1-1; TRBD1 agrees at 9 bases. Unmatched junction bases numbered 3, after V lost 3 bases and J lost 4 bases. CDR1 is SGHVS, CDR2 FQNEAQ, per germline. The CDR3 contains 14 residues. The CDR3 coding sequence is TGTGCCAGCAGCTTGACAGGGGGAGTCACTGAAGCTTTCTTT. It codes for CASSLTGGVTEAFF.

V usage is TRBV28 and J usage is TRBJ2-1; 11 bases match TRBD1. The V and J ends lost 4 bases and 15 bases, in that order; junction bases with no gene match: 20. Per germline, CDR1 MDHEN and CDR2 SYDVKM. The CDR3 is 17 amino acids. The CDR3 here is CASSSLATGQGASPRFF. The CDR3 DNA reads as TGTGCCAGCAGTTCGCTGGCTACCGGACAGGGGGCCAGCCCAAGGTTCTTC.

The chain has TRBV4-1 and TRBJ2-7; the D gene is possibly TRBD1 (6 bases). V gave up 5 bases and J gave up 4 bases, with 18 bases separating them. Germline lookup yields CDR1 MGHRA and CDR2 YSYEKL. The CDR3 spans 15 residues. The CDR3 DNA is TGCGCCAGCAGCGTTCGACAGGCCGATCTATACGAGCAGTACTTC. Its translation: CASSVRQADLYEQYF.

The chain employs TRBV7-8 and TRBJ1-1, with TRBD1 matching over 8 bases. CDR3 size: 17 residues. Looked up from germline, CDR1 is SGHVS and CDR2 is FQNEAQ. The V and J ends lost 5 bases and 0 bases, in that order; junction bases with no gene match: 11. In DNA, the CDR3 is TGTGCCAGCAGCCGCTCGCGGAACAGGGGGATGAACACTGAAGCTTTCTTT. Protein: CASSRSRNRGMNTEAFF.

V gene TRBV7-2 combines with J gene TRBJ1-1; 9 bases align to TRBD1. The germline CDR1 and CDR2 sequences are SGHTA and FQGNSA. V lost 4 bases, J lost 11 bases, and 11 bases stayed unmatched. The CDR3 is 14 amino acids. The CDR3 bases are TGTGCCAGCAGCTGGGACAGGGAGTATTGGATCGCTTTCTTT. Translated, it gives CASSWDREYWIAFF.

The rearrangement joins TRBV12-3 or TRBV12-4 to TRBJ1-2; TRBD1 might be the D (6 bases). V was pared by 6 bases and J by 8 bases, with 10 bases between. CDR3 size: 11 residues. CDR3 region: CASRNREGYTF. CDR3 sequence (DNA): TGTGCCAGCAGAAACAGGGAAGGCTACACCTTC.

The DNA of the CDR3 is TGTGCCAGTAGTCCCCAGACTGACTATGGCTACACCTTC. Translating gives CASSPQTDYGYTF. The chain carries TRBV19 and TRBJ1-2, with D unresolved. Trimming shortened V by 5 bases and J by 3 bases, and 10 bases separated the two germline ends. CDR3 length equals 13 residues. The germline gives CDR1 LNHDA, CDR2 SQIVND (reference sequence).

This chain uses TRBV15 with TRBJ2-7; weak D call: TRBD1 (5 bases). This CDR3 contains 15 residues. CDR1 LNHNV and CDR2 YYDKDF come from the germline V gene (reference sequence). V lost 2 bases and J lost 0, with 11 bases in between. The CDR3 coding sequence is TGTGCCACCAGCAGATCCACAGGTCTCTCCTACGAGCAGTACTTC. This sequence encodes CATSRSTGLSYEQYF.

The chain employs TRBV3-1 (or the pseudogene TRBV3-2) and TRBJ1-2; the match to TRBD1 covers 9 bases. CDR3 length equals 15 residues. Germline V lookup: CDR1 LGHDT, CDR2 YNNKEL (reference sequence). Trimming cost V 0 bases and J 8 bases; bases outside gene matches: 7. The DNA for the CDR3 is TGTGCCAGCAGCCAAGAGACAGGGGGTGGGGGAGGCTACACCTTC. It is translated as CASSQETGGGGGYTF.

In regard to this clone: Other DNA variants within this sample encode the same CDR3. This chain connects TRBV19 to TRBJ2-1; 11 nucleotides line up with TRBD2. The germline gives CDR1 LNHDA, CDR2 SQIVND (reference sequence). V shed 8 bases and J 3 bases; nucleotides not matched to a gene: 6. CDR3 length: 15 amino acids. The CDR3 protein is CASSRGTSGYNEQFF. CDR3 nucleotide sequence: TGTGCCAGTTCGCGGGGGACTAGCGGCTACAATGAGCAGTTCTTC.

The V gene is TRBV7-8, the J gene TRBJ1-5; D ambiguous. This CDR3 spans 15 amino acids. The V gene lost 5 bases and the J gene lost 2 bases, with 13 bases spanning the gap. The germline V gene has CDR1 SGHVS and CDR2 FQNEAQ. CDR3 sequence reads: CASSPYRQGNQPQHF. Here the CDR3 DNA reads TGTGCCAGCAGCCCCTATCGTCAAGGCAATCAGCCCCAGCATTTT.

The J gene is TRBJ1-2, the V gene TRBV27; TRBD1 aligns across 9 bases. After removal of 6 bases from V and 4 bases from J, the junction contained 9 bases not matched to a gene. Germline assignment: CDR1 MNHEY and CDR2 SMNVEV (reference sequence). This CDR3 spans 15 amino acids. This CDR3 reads CASSQGTGKTYGYTF. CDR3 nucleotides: TGTGCCAGCAGCCAAGGGACAGGGAAGACCTATGGCTACACCTTC.

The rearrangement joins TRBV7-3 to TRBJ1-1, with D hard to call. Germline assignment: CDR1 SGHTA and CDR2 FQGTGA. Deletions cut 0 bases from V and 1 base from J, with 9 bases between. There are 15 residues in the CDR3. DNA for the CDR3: TGTGCCAGCAGCTTAACGTTGGGCCCGAACACTGAAGCTTTCTTT. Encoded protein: CASSLTLGPNTEAFF.

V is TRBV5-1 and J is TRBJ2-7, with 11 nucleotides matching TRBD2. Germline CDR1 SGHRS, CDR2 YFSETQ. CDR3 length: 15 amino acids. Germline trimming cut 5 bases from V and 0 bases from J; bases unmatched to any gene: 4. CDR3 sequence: CASSHSGRASYEQYF. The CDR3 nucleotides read TGCGCCAGCAGTCATAGCGGGAGGGCCTCCTACGAGCAGTACTTC. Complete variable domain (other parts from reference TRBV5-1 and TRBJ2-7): KAGVTQTPRYLIKTRGQQVTLSCSPISGHRSVSWYQQTPGQGLQFLFEYFSETQRNKGNFPGRFSGRQFSNSRSEMNVSTLELGDSALYLCASSHSGRASYEQYFGPGTRLTVT.

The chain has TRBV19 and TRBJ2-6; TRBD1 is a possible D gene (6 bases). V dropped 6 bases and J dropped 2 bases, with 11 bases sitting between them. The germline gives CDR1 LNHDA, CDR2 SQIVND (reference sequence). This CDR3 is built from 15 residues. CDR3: CASSLTGTGANVLTF. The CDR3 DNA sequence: TGTGCCAGTAGCTTAACAGGGACTGGGGCCAACGTCCTGACTTTC.

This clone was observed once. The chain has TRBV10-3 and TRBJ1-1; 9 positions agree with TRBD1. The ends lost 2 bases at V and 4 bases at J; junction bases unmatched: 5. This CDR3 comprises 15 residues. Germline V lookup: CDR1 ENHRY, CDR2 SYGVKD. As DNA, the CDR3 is TGTGCCATCAGTGAGACACAGGGGGCCGGCACTGAAGCTTTCTTT. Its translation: CAISETQGAGTEAFF.